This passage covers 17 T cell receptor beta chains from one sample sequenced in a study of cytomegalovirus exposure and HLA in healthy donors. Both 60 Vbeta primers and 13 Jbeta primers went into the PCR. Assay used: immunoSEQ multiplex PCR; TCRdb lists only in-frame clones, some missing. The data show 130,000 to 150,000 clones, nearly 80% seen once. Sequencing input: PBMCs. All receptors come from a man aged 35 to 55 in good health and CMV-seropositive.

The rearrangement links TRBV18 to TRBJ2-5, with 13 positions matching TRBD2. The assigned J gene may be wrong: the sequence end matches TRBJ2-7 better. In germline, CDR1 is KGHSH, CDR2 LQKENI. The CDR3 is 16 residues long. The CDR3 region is CASSPPTSGRAYEQYF. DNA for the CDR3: TGTGCCAGCTCACCCCCTACTAGCGGGAGGGCCTACGAGCAGTACTTC.

CDR3 in amino acids: CASRFGSGETQYF. The DNA for the CDR3 is TGTGCCAGCAGATTCGGGAGCGGGGAGACCCAGTACTTC. V gene TRBV2 combines with J gene TRBJ2-5; possibly TRBD2 for D (6 bases). Trimming removed 6 bases at V and 5 bases at J, with 13 bases between. Germline CDR1 SNHLY, CDR2 FYNNEI. The length of the CDR3 is 13 residues.

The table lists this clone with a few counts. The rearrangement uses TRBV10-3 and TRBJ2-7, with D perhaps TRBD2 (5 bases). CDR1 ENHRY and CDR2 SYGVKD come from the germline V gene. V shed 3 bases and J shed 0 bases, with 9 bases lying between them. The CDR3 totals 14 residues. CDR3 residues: CAISDPDSSYEQYF. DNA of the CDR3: TGTGCCATCAGTGACCCGGACTCCTCCTACGAGCAGTACTTC.

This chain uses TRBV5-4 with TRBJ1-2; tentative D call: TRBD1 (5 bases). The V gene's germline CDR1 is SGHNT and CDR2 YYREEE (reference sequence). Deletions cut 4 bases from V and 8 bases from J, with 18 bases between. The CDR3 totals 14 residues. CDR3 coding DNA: TGTGCCAGCAGCGCCCTGGCTGGGGGGGACGGCTACACCTTC. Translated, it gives CASSALAGGDGYTF.

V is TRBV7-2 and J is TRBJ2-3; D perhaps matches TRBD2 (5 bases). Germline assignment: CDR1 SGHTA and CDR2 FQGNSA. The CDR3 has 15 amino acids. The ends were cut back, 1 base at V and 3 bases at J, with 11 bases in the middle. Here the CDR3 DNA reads TGTGCCAGCAGCTTAGGGACTGGGGTGACAGATACGCAGTATTTT. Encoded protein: CASSLGTGVTDTQYF.

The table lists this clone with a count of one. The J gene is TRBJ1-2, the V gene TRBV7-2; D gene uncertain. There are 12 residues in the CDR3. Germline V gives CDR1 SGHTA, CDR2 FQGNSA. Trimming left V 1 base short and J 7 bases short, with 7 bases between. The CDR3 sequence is CASSLGEGGYTF. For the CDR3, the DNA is TGTGCCAGCAGCTTAGGTGAGGGTGGCTACACCTTC.

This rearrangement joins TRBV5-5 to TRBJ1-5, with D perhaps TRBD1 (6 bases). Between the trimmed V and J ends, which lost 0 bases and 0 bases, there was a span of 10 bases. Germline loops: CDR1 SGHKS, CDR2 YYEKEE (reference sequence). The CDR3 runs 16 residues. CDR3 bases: TGTGCCAGCAGCTTGGCACAGGGCTTTAGCAATCAGCCCCAGCATTTT. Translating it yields CASSLAQGFSNQPQHF. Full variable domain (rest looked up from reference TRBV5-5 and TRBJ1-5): DAGVTQSPTHLIKTRGQQVTLRCSPISGHKSVSWYQQVLGQGPQFIFQYYEKEERGRGNFPDRFSARQFPNYSSELNVNALLLGDSALYLCASSLAQGFSNQPQHFGDGTRLSIL.

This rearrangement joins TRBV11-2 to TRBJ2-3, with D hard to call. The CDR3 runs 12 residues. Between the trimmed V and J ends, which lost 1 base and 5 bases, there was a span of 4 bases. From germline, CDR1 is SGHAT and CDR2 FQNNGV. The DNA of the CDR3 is TGTGCCAGCAGCTTAGTGAGAGATACGCAGTATTTT. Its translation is CASSLVRDTQYF.

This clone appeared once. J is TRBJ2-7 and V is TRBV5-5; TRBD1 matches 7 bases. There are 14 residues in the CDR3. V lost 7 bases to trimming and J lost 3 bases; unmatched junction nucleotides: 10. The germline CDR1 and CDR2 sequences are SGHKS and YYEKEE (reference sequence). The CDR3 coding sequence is TGTGCCAGCGGGACAGAACAGAAAGTCTACGAGCAGTACTTC. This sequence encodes CASGTEQKVYEQYF.

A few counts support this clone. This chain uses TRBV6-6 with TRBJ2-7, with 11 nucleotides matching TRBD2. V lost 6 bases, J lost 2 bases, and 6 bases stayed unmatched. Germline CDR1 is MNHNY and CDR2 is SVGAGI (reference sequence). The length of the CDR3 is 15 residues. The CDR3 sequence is CASSSGTSGTYEQYF. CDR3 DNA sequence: TGTGCCAGCAGCTCCGGGACTAGCGGAACCTACGAGCAGTACTTC.

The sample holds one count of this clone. CDR3 coding DNA: TGTGCCAGCAGCTTCTACCGGGACAGCTATGGCTACACCTTC. Translating it yields CASSFYRDSYGYTF. J is TRBJ1-2 and V is TRBV7-2, with 7 bases lining up with TRBD1. Germline V gene lookup returns CDR1 SGHTA and CDR2 FQGNSA. With V trimmed by 3 bases and J by 4 bases, 5 bases remained unmatched. The CDR3 totals 14 residues.

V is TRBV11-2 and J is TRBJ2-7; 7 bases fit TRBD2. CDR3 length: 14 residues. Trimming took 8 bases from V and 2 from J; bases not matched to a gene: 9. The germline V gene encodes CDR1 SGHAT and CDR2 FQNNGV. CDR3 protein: CASASLAFPYEQYF. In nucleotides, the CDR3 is TGTGCCAGCGCTTCACTAGCGTTCCCCTACGAGCAGTACTTC.

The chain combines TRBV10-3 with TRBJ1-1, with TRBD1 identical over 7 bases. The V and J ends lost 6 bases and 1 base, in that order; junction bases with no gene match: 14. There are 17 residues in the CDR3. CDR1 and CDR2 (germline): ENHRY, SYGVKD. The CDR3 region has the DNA TGTGCCATCAGACAATTGGCATTGACAGGGCCGAACACTGAAGCTTTCTTT. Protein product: CAIRQLALTGPNTEAFF.

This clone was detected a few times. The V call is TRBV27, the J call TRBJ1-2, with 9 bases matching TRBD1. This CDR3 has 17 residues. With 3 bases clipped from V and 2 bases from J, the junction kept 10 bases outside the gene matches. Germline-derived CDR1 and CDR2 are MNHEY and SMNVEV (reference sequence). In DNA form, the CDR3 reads TGTGCCAGCAGTTTGGCCTTAAGGACAGGGGCGAACTATGGCTACACCTTC. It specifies CASSLALRTGANYGYTF.

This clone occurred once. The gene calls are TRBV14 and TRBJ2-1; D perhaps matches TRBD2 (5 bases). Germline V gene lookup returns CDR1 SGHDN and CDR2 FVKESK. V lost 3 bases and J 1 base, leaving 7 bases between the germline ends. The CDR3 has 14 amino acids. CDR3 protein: CASSQRVSYNEQFF. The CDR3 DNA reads TGTGCCAGCAGCCAGCGGGTTTCCTACAATGAGCAGTTCTTC.

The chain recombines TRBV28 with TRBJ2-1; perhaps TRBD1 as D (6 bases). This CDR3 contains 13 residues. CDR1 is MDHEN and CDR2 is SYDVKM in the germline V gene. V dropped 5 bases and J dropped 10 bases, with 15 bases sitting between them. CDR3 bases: TGTGCCAGCAGTCTGGGTGGGGGCGAGGAGCAGTTCTTC. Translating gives CASSLGGGEEQFF.

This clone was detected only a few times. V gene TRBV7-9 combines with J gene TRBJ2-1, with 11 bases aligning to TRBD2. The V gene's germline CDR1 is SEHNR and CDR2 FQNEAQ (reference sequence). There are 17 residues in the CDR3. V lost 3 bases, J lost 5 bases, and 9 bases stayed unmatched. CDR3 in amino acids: CASSFTLGLAANNEQFF. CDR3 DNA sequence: TGTGCCAGCAGCTTCACTCTGGGACTAGCGGCTAACAATGAGCAGTTCTTC.